This TCR beta chain was sequenced for a study of cytomegalovirus exposure and HLA in healthy donors. For the study at large: When 300 to 400 donors were genotyped, about 86% of them were found to fall in the Caucasian-associated ancestry cluster. Regarding the study as a whole: Apparent HLA restriction characterized most CMV-associated TCR beta chains in a later analysis.

Germline V gene data show CDR1 as SEHNR and CDR2 as FQNEAQ (reference sequence). Deletions cut 0 bases from V and 1 base from J, with 6 bases between. The CDR3 is made up of 14 amino acids. Whereas donors were nominally healthy upon sampling, unrecorded immune exposures were probable. The study ran its PCR with 60 Vbeta and 13 Jbeta primers. Per the original methods: A later analysis counted around 74 million unique TCR beta chains, some 11 million shared. Data came from immunoSEQ multiplex PCR; TCRdb stores just in-frame clones and leaves some out. D and trimming were read from the DNA, whereas the V and J calls and clone size are those reported in that table. The sample yields 200,000 to 250,000 clones, roughly 89% seen once. Details on this clone: What it binds is not known.

The clonotype comes from a young woman in good health and CMV-seronegative. Sequencing used PBMCs. The gene calls are TRBV7-9 and TRBJ1-1; no clear D gene. The CDR3 region is CASSLARENTEAFF. The CDR3 DNA is TGTGCCAGCAGCTTAGCACGCGAGAACACTGAAGCTTTCTTT.